This section outlines one T cell receptor beta chain sequence together with its context. Enrollees, roughly 18 to 89 years old, lived in about two dozen US areas. Donors in Cohort 3 counted as recovered after two negative PCRs, clearance, or symptom resolution. The record originates from a study of blood T cell repertoires in COVID-19. V lost 7 bases and J lost 5, with 14 bases in between. Per the germline V gene, CDR1 is SQVTM and CDR2 is ANQGSEA. The CDR3 covers 13 residues. As handled by the study authors: How many nucleated cells were present was estimated from reference gene primer amplification. Profiling relied on immunoSEQ multiplex PCR, and the TCRdb table lists in-frame clones only, not all of them. The V and J calls and the clone size are those of that table, but D and trimming were determined from the DNA. The sample includes a few hundred thousand clones, 85% to 90% seen only once; the top ten take 1.2%.

This sequence was found in a man younger than 40 who had recovered from COVID-19. The source material was PBMCs or T cells enriched from blood (not recorded which). V usage is TRBV29-1 and J usage is TRBJ1-4, with a weak D call TRBD1 (6 bases). CDR3 DNA sequence: TGCAGCGCCACGGACAGATACAATGAAAAACTGTTTTTT. Translated, it gives CSATDRYNEKLFF.